This T cell receptor (beta chain) derives from a study of beta chain features in type 1 diabetes. Whole-study findings and limits: A greater similarity of naive, central memory and Treg TCRB repertoires was seen among patients than among healthy donors. Sequencing from cDNA could over-represent high-TCR-expressing cells.

Only a few counts were recorded for this clone. Its antigen is unknown. Expressed TCRB transcripts were sequenced because the isolated RNA had all been reverse transcribed beforehand. Some clones are missing from TCRdb's copy, which holds only in-frame ones; the method was immunoSEQ multiplex PCR. Here the sample spans 900,000 or so clones, 15% to 20% being singletons. This clonotype was sampled from a woman aged 18-29 years in good health. The sample consisted of naive CD4+ T cells from blood.

The CDR3 loop reads CSVGLYGSGTGETQYF. CDR3 sequence (DNA): TGCAGCGTTGGCCTTTATGGCAGTGGTACCGGGGAGACCCAGTACTTC. The chain has TRBV29-1 and TRBJ2-5; D is unclear. The germline V gene has CDR1 SQVTM and CDR2 ANQGSEA. V dropped 4 bases and J dropped 5 bases, with 23 bases sitting between them. The length of the CDR3 is 16 residues.